The T cell receptor (beta chain) described here comes from a study of blood T cell repertoires in COVID-19. Profiling relied on immunoSEQ multiplex PCR, and the TCRdb table lists in-frame clones only, not all of them. This table has about 120,000 clones, around 87% appearing once. Sequenced input: peripheral blood. The receptor was derived from a middle-aged man with acute or convalescent COVID-19.

The DNA for the CDR3 is TGCGCCAGCAGCGACAGGGGGACTGGGGCCAACGTCCTGACTTTC. Its translation: CASSDRGTGANVLTF. This chain links TRBV5-1 with TRBJ2-6, with 9 nucleotides matching TRBD1. The length of the CDR3 is 15 residues. Germline CDR1 SGHRS, CDR2 YFSETQ. The ends lost 4 bases at V and 2 bases at J; junction bases unmatched: 1.